Following are 22 T cell receptor beta chains from one sample sequenced in a study of blood T cell repertoires in COVID-19 (dated by TCRdb to about 2020). Receptors were amplified or captured by the immunoSEQ multiplex PCR assay. This is the immuneACCESS table as TCRdb keeps it, with only in-frame sequences that have V and J called. A part of the clones is gone; compared with another copy, unresolved V genes explain less than half, and the rest is unexplained. The sample yields more than 95,000 clones; around 76% were counted once. The top ten clonotypes cover around 19% of the sample. Material: peripheral blood. These receptor sequences come from a woman aged 70 to 79 with acute or convalescent COVID-19.

V gene TRBV3-1 (or the pseudogene TRBV3-2) combines with J gene TRBJ2-1, with D perhaps TRBD2 (6 bases). V was clipped by 6 bases and J by 4 bases, with 16 bases between them. The CDR3 is 15 residues long. Germline V gene lookup returns CDR1 LGHDT and CDR2 YNNKEL (reference sequence). The CDR3 DNA reads TGTGCCAGCAGACTGTCTAGCGTGACTTACAATGAGCAGTTCTTC. Residues: CASRLSSVTYNEQFF.

The rearrangement uses TRBV9 and TRBJ1-1; D possibly corresponds to TRBD1 (5 bases). CDR1 and CDR2 (germline): SGDLS, YYNGEE. Between the trimmed V and J ends, which lost 3 bases and 8 bases, there was a span of 11 bases. This CDR3 spans 12 amino acids. CDR3 loop: CASSGWGREAFF. In DNA form, the CDR3 reads TGTGCCAGCAGCGGTTGGGGGAGGGAAGCTTTCTTT. Filled out from reference TRBV9 and TRBJ1-1, the complete variable domain reads DSGVTQTPKHLITATGQRVTLRCSPRSGDLSVYWYQQSLDQGLQFLIQYYNGEERAKGNILERFSAQQFPDLHSELNLSSLELGDSALYFCASSGWGREAFFGQGTRLTVV.

The V and J genes are TRBV4-1 and TRBJ1-3, with TRBD1 identical over 10 bases. V dropped 4 bases and J dropped 4; count of bases not matched to a gene: 4. Looked up from germline, CDR1 is MGHRA and CDR2 is YSYEKL. This CDR3 is 15 amino acids long. The CDR3 protein is CASSRQGAGGNTIYF. CDR3 in DNA: TGCGCCAGCAGCCGACAGGGGGCTGGAGGAAACACCATATATTTT.

This CDR3 is CASSPGREQPQHF. The CDR3 region has the DNA TGTGCCAGCAGCCCTGGGAGGGAACAGCCCCAGCATTTT. The chain uses TRBV11-2 and TRBJ1-5; D remains unclear. Trimming cost V 5 bases and J 7 bases, with 12 bases left between them. The CDR3 runs to 13 residues. Germline CDR1 reads SGHAT; CDR2 reads FQNNGV.

The gene calls are TRBV12-3 or TRBV12-4 and TRBJ1-2; 8 nucleotides agree with TRBD1. The V and J ends lost 5 bases and 8 bases, in that order; junction bases with no gene match: 4. CDR3 length: 12 amino acids. The CDR3 sequence: CASSQGAEGYTF. Written as DNA, the CDR3 is TGTGCCAGCAGTCAGGGGGCGGAGGGCTACACCTTC.

This chain links TRBV10-3 with TRBJ2-7; D might be TRBD2 (6 bases). This CDR3 is 13 amino acids long. The germline CDR1 and CDR2 sequences are ENHRY and SYGVKD. V lost 8 bases to trimming and J lost 1 base, with 12 bases between them. The CDR3 reads CAIGDSRSYEQYF. DNA for the CDR3: TGTGCCATCGGGGACTCCAGGTCCTACGAGCAGTACTTC.

The chain couples TRBV3-1 (or the pseudogene TRBV3-2) to TRBJ1-1; the D is unclear. V gave up 4 bases and J gave up 0 bases, with 18 bases separating them. Germline CDR1 reads LGHDT; CDR2 reads YNNKEL (reference sequence). The CDR3 runs 17 residues. The CDR3 DNA sequence: TGTGCCAGCAGCCCTCTTGCCCCCGCAGTAATGAACACTGAAGCTTTCTTT. Residues: CASSPLAPAVMNTEAFF.

The chain has TRBV27 and TRBJ2-5; TRBD1 matches at 10 bases. This CDR3 is 18 amino acids long. Per germline, CDR1 MNHEY and CDR2 SMNVEV (reference sequence). V was clipped by 3 bases and J by 4 bases; unmatched bases: 14. The CDR3 protein is CASSFSPQGQGSGETQYF. The DNA of the CDR3 is TGTGCCAGCAGTTTTTCCCCCCAGGGACAGGGGTCGGGAGAGACCCAGTACTTC.

This chain links TRBV30 with TRBJ2-2; 10 bases are shared with TRBD2. V dropped 0 bases and J dropped 4; count of bases not matched to a gene: 5. This CDR3 contains 16 residues. CDR1 and CDR2 (germline): GTSNPN, SVGIG (reference sequence). The CDR3 DNA follows: TGTGCCTGGAGTGTAGATACTAGCGGGGTCACCGGGGAGCTGTTTTTT. This sequence encodes CAWSVDTSGVTGELFF.

The table lists this clone with a few counts. The chain recombines TRBV6-1 with TRBJ1-2; 8 bases match TRBD1. V shed 3 bases, J shed 4 bases, and the junction held 7 bases outside the gene matches. Germline loops: CDR1 MNHNS, CDR2 SASEGT. CDR3 size: 15 residues. This chain's CDR3 is CASSDADRVTYGYTF. CDR3 nucleotide sequence: TGTGCCAGCAGTGATGCGGACAGGGTTACCTATGGCTACACCTTC.

The chain carries TRBV6-5 and TRBJ1-1, with 11 bases fitting TRBD1. This CDR3 contains 14 residues. The germline gives CDR1 MNHEY, CDR2 SVGAGI. Trimming removed 6 bases from V and 4 bases from J; junction bases left unmatched: 4. In DNA, the CDR3 is TGTGCCAGCAGACCCGGGACAGGGGGCACTGAAGCTTTCTTT. Its translation: CASRPGTGGTEAFF.

This sequence joins TRBV28 and TRBJ2-2; 7 positions match TRBD1. Germline values: CDR1 MDHEN, CDR2 SYDVKM. After removal of 6 bases from V and 0 bases from J, the junction contained 7 bases not matched to a gene. The CDR3 totals 16 residues. CDR3 in amino acids: CASRTGTIANTGELFF. CDR3 DNA sequence: TGTGCCAGCAGGACAGGGACCATCGCGAACACCGGGGAGCTGTTTTTT. Full variable domain (missing parts from reference TRBV28 and TRBJ2-2): DVKVTQSSRYLVKRTGEKVFLECVQDMDHENMFWYRQDPGLGLRLIYFSYDVKMKEKGDIPEGYSVSREKKERFSLILESASTNQTSMYLCASRTGTIANTGELFFGEGSRLTVL.

The rearrangement uses TRBV5-5 and TRBJ1-4; no definite D call. This CDR3 has 12 amino acids. Trimming shortened V by 1 base and J by 8 bases, and 6 bases separated the two germline ends. Germline-derived CDR1 and CDR2 are SGHKS and YYEKEE (reference sequence). Written as DNA, the CDR3 is TGTGCCAGCAGCTTGAAGAGCGAAAAACTGTTTTTT. Its protein is CASSLKSEKLFF.

The chain recombines TRBV19 with TRBJ1-2; maybe TRBD1 (5 bases). The CDR3 is made up of 15 amino acids. The V end lost 3 bases, the J end lost 5 bases, and 16 bases lay between the germline ends. Germline V gene data show CDR1 as LNHDA and CDR2 as SQIVND (reference sequence). Here the CDR3 DNA reads TGTGCCAGTAGTATCCCCCCCAGGGAGGGGTATGGCTACACCTTC. It specifies CASSIPPREGYGYTF.

The chain links TRBV27 to TRBJ1-1; D is perhaps TRBD1 (5 bases). This CDR3 region has 15 residues. Trimming took 5 bases from V and 6 from J, leaving 19 bases between them. Germline V CDR1 and CDR2: MNHEY, SMNVEV (reference sequence). The DNA of the CDR3 is TGTGCCAGCAGTCCCCCCCCAGGGACTGGTCCTGAAGCTTTCTTT. Its translation: CASSPPPGTGPEAFF.

The CDR3: CASSPLLATGELFF. The CDR3 nucleotides read TGCGCCAGCAGCCCCTTACTAGCGACCGGGGAGCTGTTTTTT. The gene calls are TRBV5-1 and TRBJ2-2, with 7 nucleotides matching TRBD2. This CDR3 has 14 residues. V lost 4 bases to trimming and J lost 5 bases; unmatched junction nucleotides: 5. The germline CDR1 and CDR2 sequences are SGHRS and YFSETQ. Using reference TRBV5-1 and TRBJ2-2 for the parts outside the CDR3, the full variable domain is KAGVTQTPRYLIKTRGQQVTLSCSPISGHRSVSWYQQTPGQGLQFLFEYFSETQRNKGNFPGRFSGRQFSNSRSEMNVSTLELGDSALYLCASSPLLATGELFFGEGSRLTVL.

As regards this clone: Other DNA sequences from this sample encode an identical CDR3 as well. The V call is TRBV5-1, the J call TRBJ2-7, with D possibly being TRBD2 (7 bases). The CDR3 contains 14 residues. Trimming removed 4 bases at V and 5 bases at J, with 16 bases between. Germline lookup yields CDR1 SGHRS and CDR2 YFSETQ. The DNA for the CDR3 is TGCGCCAGCAGCCTGGGAGGGGGGGGAAACGAGCAGTACTTC. Protein product: CASSLGGGGNEQYF.

The chain combines TRBV5-1 with TRBJ2-1, with D tentatively TRBD2 (6 bases). The germline V and J ends were trimmed by 6 bases and 7 bases, with 20 bases remaining between them. The CDR3 has 15 amino acids. Germline V CDR1 and CDR2: SGHRS, YFSETQ. Written as DNA, the CDR3 is TGCGCCAGCACCGTTAGCGGCGCTGTTGGGAATGAGCAGTTCTTC. This gives the protein CASTVSGAVGNEQFF.

The genes are TRBV21-1 and TRBJ1-2; the tabulated D call, TRBD1, remains unverified against the DNA. TRBV21-1 is noted as a pseudogene. The CDR3 is 16 residues long. CDR3 sequence: CASSKIVDRGGIGYTF. CDR3 DNA: TGTGCCAGCAGCAAAATCGTCGATAGAGGGGGCATTGGCTACACCTTC.

This clone appeared a few times. The chain combines TRBV27 with TRBJ2-7; TRBD2 agrees at 13 bases. Trimming removed 4 bases from V and 7 bases from J; junction bases left unmatched: 4. Germline CDR1 MNHEY, CDR2 SMNVEV (reference sequence). This CDR3 has 14 residues. CDR3 amino acids: CASSYTTSGGEQYF. In DNA form, the CDR3 reads TGTGCCAGCAGTTACACGACTAGCGGGGGGGAGCAGTACTTC.

With regard to this clone: Distinct nucleotide sequences in the sample also encode this CDR3. The V and J genes are TRBV12-3 or TRBV12-4 and TRBJ2-7; the match to TRBD1 covers 7 bases. The CDR3 totals 12 residues. V gave up 6 bases and J gave up 4 bases; unmatched junction bases: 3. CDR3 residues: CASSLQGYEQYF. DNA for the CDR3: TGTGCCAGCAGCCTACAGGGGTACGAGCAGTACTTC.

J is TRBJ1-3 and V is TRBV5-1; no clear D gene. Between the trimmed V and J ends, which lost 0 bases and 3 bases, there was a span of 7 bases. The CDR3 contains 14 residues. CDR1 is SGHRS, CDR2 YFSETQ, per germline. This CDR3 is CASSLEGGGNTIYF. The CDR3 coding sequence is TGCGCCAGCAGCTTGGAAGGAGGTGGAAACACCATATATTTT. Looking up the rest from reference TRBV5-1 and TRBJ1-3 gives the full variable domain: KAGVTQTPRYLIKTRGQQVTLSCSPISGHRSVSWYQQTPGQGLQFLFEYFSETQRNKGNFPGRFSGRQFSNSRSEMNVSTLELGDSALYLCASSLEGGGNTIYFGEGSWLTVV.